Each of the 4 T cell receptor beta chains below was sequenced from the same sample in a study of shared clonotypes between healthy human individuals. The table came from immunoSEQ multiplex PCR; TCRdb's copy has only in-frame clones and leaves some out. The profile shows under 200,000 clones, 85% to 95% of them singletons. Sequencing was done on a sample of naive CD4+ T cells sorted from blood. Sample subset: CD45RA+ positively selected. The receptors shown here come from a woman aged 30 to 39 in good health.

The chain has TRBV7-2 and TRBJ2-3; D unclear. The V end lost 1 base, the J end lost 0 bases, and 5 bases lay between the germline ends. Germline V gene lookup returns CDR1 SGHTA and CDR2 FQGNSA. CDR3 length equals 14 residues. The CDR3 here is CASSLGVSTDTQYF. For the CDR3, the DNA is TGTGCCAGCAGCTTAGGGGTTAGCACAGATACGCAGTATTTT.

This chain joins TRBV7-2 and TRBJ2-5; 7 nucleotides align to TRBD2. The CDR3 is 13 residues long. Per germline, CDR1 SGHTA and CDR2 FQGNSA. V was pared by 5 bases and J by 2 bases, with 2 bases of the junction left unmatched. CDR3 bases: TGTGCCAGCAGCCGCGGGGGACAAGAGACCCAGTACTTC. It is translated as CASSRGGQETQYF.

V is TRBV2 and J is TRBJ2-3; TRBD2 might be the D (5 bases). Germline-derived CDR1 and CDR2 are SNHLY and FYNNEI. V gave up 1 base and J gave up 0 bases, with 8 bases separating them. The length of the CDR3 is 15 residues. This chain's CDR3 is CASSEGELSTDTQYF. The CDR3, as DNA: TGTGCCAGCAGTGAAGGGGAGCTTAGCACAGATACGCAGTATTTT.

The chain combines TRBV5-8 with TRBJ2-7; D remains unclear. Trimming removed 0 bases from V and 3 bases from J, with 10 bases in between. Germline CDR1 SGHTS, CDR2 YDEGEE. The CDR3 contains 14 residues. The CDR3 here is CASSLVFSVYEQYF. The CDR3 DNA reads TGTGCCAGCAGCTTGGTTTTCAGCGTCTACGAGCAGTACTTC.